This entry lists 29 T cell receptor beta chains sequenced from one sample in a study of identical twins. TCRdb called the 5' RACE reads again in MiXCR, with one record for every CDR3 protein. The repertoire holds 400,000 to 500,000 distinct CDR3 sequences, with roughly an eighth as singletons. These data also featured in a second study, about yellow fever vaccine responses in identical twins.

The material sequenced was CD4+ T cells sorted from blood. The origin of the receptors is a woman aged 18-29 years in good health.

This clonotype was detected only a few times. The chain joins TRBV7-2 to TRBJ2-1; possibly TRBD2 for D (6 bases). This CDR3 region has 16 residues. V was clipped by 4 bases and J by 6 bases, with 19 bases between them. Germline V lookup: CDR1 SGHTA, CDR2 FQGNSA. CDR3 loop: CASSWSSGGKSNEQFF. CDR3 in DNA: TGTGCCAGCAGCTGGTCGTCGGGCGGGAAAAGCAATGAGCAGTTCTTC. Full variable domain (rest looked up from reference TRBV7-2 and TRBJ2-1): GAGVSQSPSNKVTEKGKDVELRCDPISGHTALYWYRQSLGQGLEFLIYFQGNSAPDKSGLPSDRFSAERTGGSVSTLTIQRTQQEDSAVYLCASSWSSGGKSNEQFFGPGTRLTVL.

This chain's CDR3 is CASSSYPGRDTQYF. The CDR3 nucleotides are TGCGCCAGCAGCTCGTACCCAGGGAGAGATACGCAGTATTTT. The chain combines TRBV5-1 with TRBJ2-3; TRBD1 or TRBD2 may be the D gene (5 bases each). Trimming took off 3 bases at V and 5 bases at J, with 13 bases between the two ends. Germline V gives CDR1 SGHRS, CDR2 YFSETQ. This CDR3 has 14 residues.

This clonotype was observed many times. The chain joins TRBV7-8 to TRBJ1-1, with D uncertain. V lost 3 bases, J lost 6 bases, and 14 bases lay in between. Germline V lookup: CDR1 SGHVS, CDR2 FQNEAQ. This CDR3 spans 14 amino acids. In DNA form, the CDR3 reads TGTGCCAGCAGCTTCTCGACGGCCGGCTCTGAAGCTTTCTTT. Its translation: CASSFSTAGSEAFF.

The chain joins TRBV2 to TRBJ1-2; TRBD1 agrees at 8 bases. The trim removed 10 bases at V and 4 bases at J, leaving 14 bases unmatched. The CDR3 runs to 15 residues. Germline CDR1 and CDR2: SNHLY and FYNNEI. The CDR3 protein is CANSRDRTEFYGYTF. CDR3 bases: TGTGCCAACTCCCGGGACAGGACGGAGTTCTATGGCTACACCTTC.

The chain joins TRBV10-3 to TRBJ2-1; 7 bases agree with TRBD1. V was clipped by 7 bases and J by 7 bases; unmatched bases: 13. This CDR3 is built from 15 residues. In germline, CDR1 is ENHRY, CDR2 SYGVKD. As DNA, the CDR3 is TGTGCCATCACCCCCCGACAGGGTGTGATGAATGAGCAGTTCTTC. Translated, it gives CAITPRQGVMNEQFF.

The CDR3 DNA sequence: TGTGCCAGCAGCCGGGACACCTCTGGAAACACCATATATTTT. Translating it yields CASSRDTSGNTIYF. The chain employs TRBV7-6 and TRBJ1-3, with a weak D call TRBD1 (6 bases). Trimming removed 5 bases from V and 0 bases from J, with 8 bases in between. The germline V gene encodes CDR1 SGHVS and CDR2 FNYEAQ. The CDR3 consists of 14 residues.

In this sample, this clonotype turned up a few times. The V call is TRBV28, the J call TRBJ1-6; TRBD1 is a possible D gene (6 bases). Germline V gene data show CDR1 as MDHEN and CDR2 as SYDVKM. The CDR3 extends over 13 amino acids. V was cut by 6 bases and J by 8 bases, with 11 bases left in between. The CDR3 loop reads CASRWDTDSPLHF. The CDR3 DNA is TGTGCCAGCAGGTGGGACACAGATTCACCCCTCCACTTT.

In its sample, this clonotype was seen a few times. The chain couples TRBV11-1 to TRBJ1-1; no firm D call. The CDR3 runs 14 residues. Germline V gene sequence: CDR1 SGHAT, CDR2 FQDESV (reference sequence). V shed 5 bases and J shed 4 bases, with 14 bases lying between them. The CDR3 DNA reads as TGTGCCAGCAGCCCCTCAGGTCCCGTCACTGAAGCTTTCTTT. As protein: CASSPSGPVTEAFF.

A few counts support this clonotype. The chain employs TRBV4-1 and TRBJ2-1, with 10 nucleotides matching TRBD2. Trimming cost V 2 bases and J 2 bases; bases outside gene matches: 3. Germline CDR1 MGHRA, CDR2 YSYEKL. The CDR3 has 16 residues. CDR3: CASSQPGLAAYNEQFF. DNA for the CDR3: TGCGCCAGCAGCCAACCCGGACTAGCGGCCTACAATGAGCAGTTCTTC.

This clonotype was seen more than once but under ten times. This chain joins TRBV2 and TRBJ2-1; possible D gene TRBD1, 5 bases. Between the trimmed V and J ends, which lost 9 bases and 3 bases, there was a span of 21 bases. The CDR3 spans 16 residues. Germline V gene sequence: CDR1 SNHLY, CDR2 FYNNEI. Here the CDR3 DNA reads TGTGCCAGTGGGGCAGGGCCCTCAACCTTCTACAATGAGCAGTTCTTC. This encodes CASGAGPSTFYNEQFF.

Only a few counts were recorded for this clonotype. J is TRBJ2-6 and V is TRBV30; possibly TRBD2 for D (5 bases). CDR1 is GTSNPN and CDR2 is SVGIG in the germline V gene (reference sequence). Trimming took off 3 bases at V and 4 bases at J, with 19 bases between the two ends. This CDR3 spans 17 amino acids. CDR3 region: CAWSRRSQLAGANVLTF. CDR3 DNA: TGTGCCTGGAGCCGTAGAAGTCAGCTAGCCGGGGCCAACGTCCTGACTTTC.

CDR3 sequence (DNA): TGTGCCAGCAGCTTAGAAGCAGGGGTAAATTCACCCCTCCACTTT. Amino acid sequence: CASSLEAGVNSPLHF. The chain employs TRBV7-6 and TRBJ1-6, with a tentative D call TRBD1 (6 bases). CDR3 length: 15 residues. Germline CDR1 is SGHVS and CDR2 is FNYEAQ. V lost 1 base and J 7 bases, leaving 11 bases between the germline ends.

The table lists this clonotype with a few counts. CDR3 amino acids: CATSMVGHEQYF. In nucleotides, the CDR3 is TGTGCCACCAGCATGGTGGGCCACGAGCAGTACTTC. The rearrangement links TRBV15 to TRBJ2-7; D remains ambiguous. This CDR3 region has 12 residues. Germline values: CDR1 LNHNV, CDR2 YYDKDF (reference sequence). Trimming shortened V by 4 bases and J by 5 bases, and 9 bases separated the two germline ends.

This clonotype was counted ten times or more. The chain couples TRBV4-2 to TRBJ1-4, with TRBD1 matching 7 bases. Per germline, CDR1 LGHNA and CDR2 YNFKEQ. The V gene end was trimmed by 0 bases and the J gene end by 5 bases; junction bases not matched to a gene: 9. The CDR3 is 17 amino acids. The CDR3 DNA is TGTGCCAGCAGCCAAGACCCGGAGGGACAGTCGAATGAAAAACTGTTTTTT. This translates into CASSQDPEGQSNEKLFF.

This clonotype appeared a few times. This chain connects TRBV12-3 or TRBV12-4 to TRBJ2-3; TRBD1 is a possible D gene (6 bases). This CDR3 contains 14 residues. V shed 6 bases and J shed 5 bases, with 15 bases lying between them. The CDR3 DNA sequence: TGTGCCAGCAGCTCGGGACACCTTGTAGATACGCAGTATTTT. Translated, it gives CASSSGHLVDTQYF.

This clonotype was counted between two and nine times. The CDR3 reads CASSPGTSGLYEQYF. In DNA form, the CDR3 reads TGTGCCAGCAGCCCTGGGACTAGCGGGCTCTACGAGCAGTACTTC. The gene calls are TRBV5-6 and TRBJ2-7; TRBD2 matches at 12 bases. The CDR3 contains 15 residues. Germline CDR1 reads SGHDT; CDR2 reads YYEEEE. Trimming took 4 bases from V and 3 from J; bases not matched to a gene: 5.

This clonotype was detected many times. V is TRBV5-1 and J is TRBJ2-3; TRBD2 matches 9 bases. The CDR3 sequence is 17 residues long. V dropped 4 bases and J dropped 3; count of bases not matched to a gene: 12. Germline CDR1 is SGHRS and CDR2 is YFSETQ. The CDR3 loop is CASSPPAGLALTDTQYF. The CDR3 coding sequence is TGCGCCAGCAGCCCCCCGGCCGGACTAGCGCTTACAGATACGCAGTATTTT.

This clonotype appeared many times. In nucleotides, the CDR3 is TGTGCCAGCAGTCTCGGGACAGGGTACTATGGCTACACCTTC. This sequence encodes CASSLGTGYYGYTF. The chain employs TRBV12-3 or TRBV12-4 and TRBJ1-2; 9 bases agree with TRBD1. The CDR3 is 14 amino acids. J was trimmed by 3 bases and V by 5 bases; bases with no gene match: 4.

The CDR3 DNA sequence: TGTGCCAGCAGTACCAGGGCCGGGGCTCCTCCAAACATTCAGTACTTC. Its translation: CASSTRAGAPPNIQYF. The J gene is TRBJ2-4, the V gene TRBV12-3 or TRBV12-4, with D possibly called TRBD1 or TRBD2 (5 bases each). Trimming left V 5 bases short and J 6 bases short, with 20 bases between. The CDR3 is made up of 16 amino acids.

The chain couples TRBV15 to TRBJ1-4, with D unresolved. The CDR3 is made up of 13 amino acids. The germline V and J ends were trimmed by 3 bases and 3 bases, with 5 bases remaining between them. The germline gives CDR1 LNHNV, CDR2 YYDKDF (reference sequence). CDR3 bases: TGTGCCACCAGCAGGGGAGCTAATGAAAAACTGTTTTTT. Encoded protein: CATSRGANEKLFF.

This chain links TRBV5-1 with TRBJ2-5; D uncertain. Deletions cut 0 bases from V and 2 bases from J, with 8 bases between. Germline V gives CDR1 SGHRS, CDR2 YFSETQ. This CDR3 contains 14 residues. The CDR3 sequence is CASSLAAGQETQYF. In DNA, the CDR3 is TGCGCCAGCAGCTTGGCGGCAGGACAAGAGACCCAGTACTTC.

At least ten counts were recorded for this clonotype. The CDR3 DNA is TGTGCCAGCACCCCGGGGGAGGGGCCCTACGAGCAGTACTTC. Residues: CASTPGEGPYEQYF. V usage is TRBV12-3 or TRBV12-4 and J usage is TRBJ2-7; 7 bases map to TRBD2. The junction had 8 bases not matched to a gene; V was cut back by 7 bases and J by 2 bases. The CDR3 is 14 amino acids.

In its sample, this clonotype was seen a few times. J is TRBJ2-5 and V is TRBV13; D remains ambiguous. Trimming took 2 bases from V and 6 from J, leaving 16 bases between them. The CDR3 is 15 residues long. CDR1 and CDR2 (germline): PRHDT, FYEKMQ (reference sequence). The CDR3 loop reads CASSLRRTQLQTQYF. The CDR3 bases are TGTGCCAGCAGCTTACGACGCACCCAGCTTCAGACCCAGTACTTC.

For this clonotype: This may be a read error, as it is one base from a much larger clone. The CDR3 nucleotides read TGCAGCGTTGAAGGTCAGAGGGGGGGAGAGACCCAGTACTTC. Translated: CSVEGQRGGETQYF. This chain joins TRBV29-1 and TRBJ2-5; D may be TRBD2 (7 bases). In germline, CDR1 is SQVTM, CDR2 ANQGSEA. CDR3 length: 14 amino acids. V shed 1 base and J shed 4 bases, with 13 bases lying between them. Supplemented by reference TRBV29-1 and TRBJ2-5, the full variable domain reads SAVISQKPSRDICQRGTSLTIQCQVDSQVTMMFWYRQQPGQSLTLIATANQGSEATYESGFVIDKFPISRPNLTFSTLTVSNMSPEDSSIYLCSVEGQRGGETQYFGPGTRLLVL.

The CDR3, as DNA: TGCGCCAGCCGGAAAGGAAGGGTCGTGACTAGCGGAAGCTCCTACAATGAGCAGTTCTTC. It specifies CASRKGRVVTSGSSYNEQFF. This chain links TRBV5-1 with TRBJ2-1; 9 bases are a match to TRBD2. Per the germline V gene, CDR1 is SGHRS and CDR2 is YFSETQ. V lost 7 bases to trimming and J lost 0 bases; unmatched junction nucleotides: 20. The CDR3 consists of 20 residues.

There are a few counts of this clonotype. CDR3 sequence (DNA): TGCAGTGCAGTTAAGGGATCTGGGGGTACCGCAGAGACCCAGTACTTC. Protein: CSAVKGSGGTAETQYF. The chain uses TRBV20-1 and TRBJ2-5; D may be TRBD1 or TRBD2 (5 bases each). V lost 6 bases and J lost 4, with 24 bases in between. Germline CDR1 and CDR2: DFQATT and SNEGSKA (reference sequence). The CDR3 runs to 16 residues.

This clonotype was found many times. This chain links TRBV29-1 with TRBJ2-7, with TRBD2 matching over 7 bases. From germline, CDR1 is SQVTM and CDR2 ANQGSEA. The CDR3 runs 14 residues. V lost 4 bases to trimming and J lost 3 bases; unmatched junction nucleotides: 9. The CDR3 region is CSVGPGLWGYEQYF. As DNA, the CDR3 is TGCAGCGTTGGACCGGGACTATGGGGCTACGAGCAGTACTTC.

This clonotype was seen repeatedly, ten times or more. The rearrangement uses TRBV5-6 and TRBJ2-1; D is possibly TRBD1 (6 bases). V was trimmed by 4 bases and J by 3 bases, leaving 17 bases between them. Germline V gives CDR1 SGHDT, CDR2 YYEEEE. The CDR3 length is 16 residues. The CDR3 bases are TGTGCCAGCAGCACACCCGGGACATCCCTCTACAATGAGCAGTTCTTC. It specifies CASSTPGTSLYNEQFF.

V and J are TRBV29-1 and TRBJ2-1, with D perhaps TRBD1 or TRBD2 (7 bases each). Germline CDR1 is SQVTM and CDR2 is ANQGSEA. The ends were cut back, 6 bases at V and 5 bases at J, with 23 bases in the middle. CDR3 length: 16 amino acids. The DNA of the CDR3 is TGCAGCGTAGTTATGACAGGGCCCGGGGGGCACAATGAGCAGTTCTTC. This gives the protein CSVVMTGPGGHNEQFF.